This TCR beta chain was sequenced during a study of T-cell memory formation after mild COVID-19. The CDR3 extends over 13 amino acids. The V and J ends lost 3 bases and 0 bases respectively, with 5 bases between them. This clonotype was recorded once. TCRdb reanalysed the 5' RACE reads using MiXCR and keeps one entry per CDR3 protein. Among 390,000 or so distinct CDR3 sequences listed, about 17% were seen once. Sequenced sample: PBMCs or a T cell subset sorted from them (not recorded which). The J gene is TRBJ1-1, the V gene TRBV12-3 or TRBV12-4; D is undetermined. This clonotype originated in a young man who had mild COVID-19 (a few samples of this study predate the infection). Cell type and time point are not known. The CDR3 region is CASSFQLNTEAFF. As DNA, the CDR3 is TGTGCCAGCAGTTTCCAACTGAACACTGAAGCTTTCTTT.